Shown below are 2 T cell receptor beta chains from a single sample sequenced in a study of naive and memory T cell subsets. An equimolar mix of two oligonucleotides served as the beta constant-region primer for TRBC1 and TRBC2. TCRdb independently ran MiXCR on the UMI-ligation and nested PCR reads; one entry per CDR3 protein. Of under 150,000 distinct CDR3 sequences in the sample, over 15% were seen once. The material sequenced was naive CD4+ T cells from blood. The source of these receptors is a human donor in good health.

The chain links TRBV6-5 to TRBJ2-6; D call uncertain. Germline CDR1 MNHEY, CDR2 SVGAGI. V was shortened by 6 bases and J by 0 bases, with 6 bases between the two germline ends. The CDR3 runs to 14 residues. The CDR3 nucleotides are TGTGCCAGCAGCCAGATCTCTGGGGCCAACGTCCTGACTTTC. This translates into CASSQISGANVLTF.

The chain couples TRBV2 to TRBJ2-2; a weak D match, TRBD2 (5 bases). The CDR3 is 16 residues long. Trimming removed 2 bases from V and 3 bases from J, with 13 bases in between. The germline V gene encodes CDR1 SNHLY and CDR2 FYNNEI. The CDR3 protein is CASSELLAGHTGELFF. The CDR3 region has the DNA TGTGCCAGCAGTGAATTGCTGGCGGGCCACACCGGGGAGCTGTTTTTT.